The clone carrying this T cell receptor (beta chain) has a single count. The antigen is not known. The repertoire was sequenced with immunoSEQ multiplex PCR; TCRdb's copy has only in-frame clones and lacks some. The sample lists about 100,000 clones; around 90% were seen once. This entry comes from a study of T cell responses to AZD1222 COVID-19 vaccine. Study results and caveats: Donor demographics were predominantly white British with a female majority; clonal diversity may be underestimated. Only 5 or 6 AZD1222 recipients were seropositive at baseline. Among vaccine-associated CD4 TCRs, coverage spanned spike, with dominance at 160-218 and 743-854. Reports say nearly half of spike-specific TCRs go after unmutated variant regions.

The CDR3 extends over 15 amino acids. Germline V gene lookup returns CDR1 MNHNY and CDR2 SVGAGI (reference sequence). Deletions cut 6 bases from V and 7 bases from J, with 19 bases between. The TCR comes from an adult in good health. This sample comprised peripheral blood, obtained on day 0 of AZD1222 vaccination. This rearrangement joins TRBV6-6 to TRBJ1-5; a possible D gene is TRBD1 (5 bases). The CDR3 reads CASRPPMGGAQPQHF. CDR3 in DNA: TGTGCCAGCAGGCCCCCAATGGGAGGGGCACAGCCCCAGCATTTT.